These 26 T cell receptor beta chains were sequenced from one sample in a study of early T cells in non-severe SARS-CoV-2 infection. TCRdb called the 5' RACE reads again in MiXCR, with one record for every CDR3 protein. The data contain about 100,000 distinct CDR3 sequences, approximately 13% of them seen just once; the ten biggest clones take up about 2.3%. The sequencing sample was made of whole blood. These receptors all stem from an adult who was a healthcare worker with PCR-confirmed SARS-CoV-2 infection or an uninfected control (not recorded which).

The CDR3 nucleotides read TGTGCCAGCAGTGGGACAGGACTAAACACTGAAGCTTTCTTT. Its protein product is CASSGTGLNTEAFF. The rearrangement links TRBV2 to TRBJ1-1; TRBD1 aligns across 7 bases. CDR3 length: 14 amino acids. V trimming: 4 bases; J trimming: 2 bases; junction bases outside the gene matches: 4. Per germline, CDR1 SNHLY and CDR2 FYNNEI.

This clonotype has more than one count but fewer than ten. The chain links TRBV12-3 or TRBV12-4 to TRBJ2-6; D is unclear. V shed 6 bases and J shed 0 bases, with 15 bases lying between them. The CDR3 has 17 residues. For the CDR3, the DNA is TGTGCCAGCAGATCATGGTCCTCTTACTCTGGGGCCAACGTCCTGACTTTC. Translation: CASRSWSSYSGANVLTF.

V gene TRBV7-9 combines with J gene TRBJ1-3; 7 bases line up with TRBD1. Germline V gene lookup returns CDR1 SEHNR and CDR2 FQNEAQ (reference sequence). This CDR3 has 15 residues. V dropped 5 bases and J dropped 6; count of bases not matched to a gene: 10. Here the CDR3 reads CASSPGDSRLNTIYF. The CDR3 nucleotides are TGTGCCAGCAGCCCGGGGGACAGCCGATTAAACACCATATATTTT.

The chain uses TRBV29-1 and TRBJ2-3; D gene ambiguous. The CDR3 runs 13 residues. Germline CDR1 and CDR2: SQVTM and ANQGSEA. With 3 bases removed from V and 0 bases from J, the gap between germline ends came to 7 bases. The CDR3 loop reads CSVEGTSTDTQYF. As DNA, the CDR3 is TGCAGCGTTGAGGGCACTAGCACAGATACGCAGTATTTT.

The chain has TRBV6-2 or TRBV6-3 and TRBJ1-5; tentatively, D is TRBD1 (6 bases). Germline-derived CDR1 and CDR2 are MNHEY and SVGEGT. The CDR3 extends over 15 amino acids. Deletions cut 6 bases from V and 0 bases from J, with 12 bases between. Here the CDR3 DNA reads TGTGCCAGCAGCCCGGACAGTTATAGCAATCAGCCCCAGCATTTT. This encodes CASSPDSYSNQPQHF.

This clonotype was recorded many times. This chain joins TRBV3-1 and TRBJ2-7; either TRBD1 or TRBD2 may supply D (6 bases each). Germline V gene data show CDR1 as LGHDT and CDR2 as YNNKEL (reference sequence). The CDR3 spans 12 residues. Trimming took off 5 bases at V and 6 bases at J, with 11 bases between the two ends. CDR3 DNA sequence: TGTGCCAGCAGCTTCGGGGGCCTCGAGCAGTACTTC. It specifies CASSFGGLEQYF.

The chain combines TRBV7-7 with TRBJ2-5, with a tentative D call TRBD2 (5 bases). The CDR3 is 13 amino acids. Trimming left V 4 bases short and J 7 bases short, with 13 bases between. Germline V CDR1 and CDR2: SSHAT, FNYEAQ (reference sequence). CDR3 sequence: CASSSTDSGTQYF. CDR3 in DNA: TGTGCCAGCAGCTCTACGGACTCAGGGACCCAGTACTTC. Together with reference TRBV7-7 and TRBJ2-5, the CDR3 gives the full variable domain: GAGVSQSPRYKVTKRGQDVTLRCDPISSHATLYWYQQALGQGPEFLTYFNYEAQPDKSGLPSDRFSAERPEGSISTLTIQRTEQRDSAMYRCASSSTDSGTQYFGPGTRLLVL.

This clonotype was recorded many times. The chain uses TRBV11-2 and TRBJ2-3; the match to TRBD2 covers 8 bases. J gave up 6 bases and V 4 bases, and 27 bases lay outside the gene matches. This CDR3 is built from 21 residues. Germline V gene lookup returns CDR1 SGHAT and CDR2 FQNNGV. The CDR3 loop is CASSSRTPGLGIPQRRDTQYF. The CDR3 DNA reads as TGTGCCAGCAGCTCACGGACGCCGGGACTAGGAATCCCCCAAAGGCGGGATACGCAGTATTTT.

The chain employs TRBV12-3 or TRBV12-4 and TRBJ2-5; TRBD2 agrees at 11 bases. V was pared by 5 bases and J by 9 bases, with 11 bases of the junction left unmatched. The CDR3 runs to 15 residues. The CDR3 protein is CASSPLAGGAEPQYF. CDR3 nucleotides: TGTGCCAGCAGTCCTCTAGCGGGGGGCGCGGAGCCCCAGTACTTC.

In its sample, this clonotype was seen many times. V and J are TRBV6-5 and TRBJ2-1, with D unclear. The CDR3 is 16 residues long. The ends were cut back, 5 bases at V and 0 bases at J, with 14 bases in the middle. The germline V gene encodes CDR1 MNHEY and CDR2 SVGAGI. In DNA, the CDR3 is TGTGCCAGCAGTAGCACGCAGGCGTTCTCCTACAATGAGCAGTTCTTC. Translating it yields CASSSTQAFSYNEQFF.

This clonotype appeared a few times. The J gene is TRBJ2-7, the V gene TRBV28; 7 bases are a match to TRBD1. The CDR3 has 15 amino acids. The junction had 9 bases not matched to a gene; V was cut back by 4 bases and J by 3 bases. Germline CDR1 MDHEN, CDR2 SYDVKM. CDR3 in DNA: TGTGCCAGCAGTTCTCCGGGACAGAACCTCTACGAGCAGTACTTC. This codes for CASSSPGQNLYEQYF.

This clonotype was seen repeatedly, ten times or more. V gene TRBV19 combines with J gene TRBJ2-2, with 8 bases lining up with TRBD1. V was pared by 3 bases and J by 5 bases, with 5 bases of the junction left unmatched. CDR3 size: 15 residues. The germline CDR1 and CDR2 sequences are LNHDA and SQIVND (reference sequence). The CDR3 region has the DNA TGTGCCAGTAGTATTGTCAGGGGGCGAACCGGGGAGCTGTTTTTT. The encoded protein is CASSIVRGRTGELFF. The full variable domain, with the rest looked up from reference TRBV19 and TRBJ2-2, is DGGITQSPKYLFRKEGQNVTLSCEQNLNHDAMYWYRQDPGQGLRLIYYSQIVNDFQKGDIAEGYSVSREKKESFPLTVTSAQKNPTAFYLCASSIVRGRTGELFFGEGSRLTVL.

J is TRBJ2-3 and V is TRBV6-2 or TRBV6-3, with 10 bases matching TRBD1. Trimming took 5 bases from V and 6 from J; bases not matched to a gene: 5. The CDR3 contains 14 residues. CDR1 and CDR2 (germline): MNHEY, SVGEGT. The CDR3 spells CASSDRGRGDTQYF. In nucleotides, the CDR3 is TGTGCCAGCAGTGACAGGGGGCGCGGGGATACGCAGTATTTT.

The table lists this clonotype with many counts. CDR3 protein: CASSYSGQPQHF. CDR3 nucleotides: TGTGCCAGCAGTTACTCGGGTCAGCCCCAGCATTTT. This chain joins TRBV6-6 and TRBJ1-5; D not certain. V lost 0 bases to trimming and J lost 6 bases, with 3 bases between them. The V gene's germline CDR1 is MNHNY and CDR2 SVGAGI (reference sequence). The CDR3 consists of 12 residues.

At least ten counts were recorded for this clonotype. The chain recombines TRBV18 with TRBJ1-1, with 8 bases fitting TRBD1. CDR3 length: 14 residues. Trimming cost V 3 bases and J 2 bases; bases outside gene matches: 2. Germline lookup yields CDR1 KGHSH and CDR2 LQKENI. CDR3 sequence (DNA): TGTGCCAGCTCACCTGGACAGGGTAACACTGAAGCTTTCTTT. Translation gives CASSPGQGNTEAFF.

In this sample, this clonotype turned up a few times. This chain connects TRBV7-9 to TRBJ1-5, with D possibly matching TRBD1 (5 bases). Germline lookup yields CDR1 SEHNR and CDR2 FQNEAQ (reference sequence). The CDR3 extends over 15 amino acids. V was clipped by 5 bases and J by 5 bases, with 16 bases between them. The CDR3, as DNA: TGTGCCAGCAGCCCAACTCTGAGGGACCATCAGCCCCAGCATTTT. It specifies CASSPTLRDHQPQHF.

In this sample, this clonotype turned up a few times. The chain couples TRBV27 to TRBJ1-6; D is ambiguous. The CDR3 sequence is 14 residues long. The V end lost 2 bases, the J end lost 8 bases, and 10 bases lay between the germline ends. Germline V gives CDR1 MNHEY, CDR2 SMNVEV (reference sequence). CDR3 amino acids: CASSLEDAHSPLHF. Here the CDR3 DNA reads TGTGCCAGCAGTTTAGAGGACGCCCATTCACCCCTCCACTTT.

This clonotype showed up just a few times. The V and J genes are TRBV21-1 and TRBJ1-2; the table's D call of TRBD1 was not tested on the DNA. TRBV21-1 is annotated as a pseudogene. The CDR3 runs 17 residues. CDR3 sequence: CASSKRQAGVINYGYTF. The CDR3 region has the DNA TGTGCCAGCAGCAAAAGACAGGCCGGCGTAATTAACTATGGCTACACCTTC.

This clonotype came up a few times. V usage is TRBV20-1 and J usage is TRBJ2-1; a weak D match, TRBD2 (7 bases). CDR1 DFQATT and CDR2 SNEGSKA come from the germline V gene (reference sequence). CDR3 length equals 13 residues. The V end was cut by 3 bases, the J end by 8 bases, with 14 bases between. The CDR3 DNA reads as TGCAGTGCTAGGGGGGGGCCTTTTGATGAGCAGTTCTTC. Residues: CSARGGPFDEQFF.

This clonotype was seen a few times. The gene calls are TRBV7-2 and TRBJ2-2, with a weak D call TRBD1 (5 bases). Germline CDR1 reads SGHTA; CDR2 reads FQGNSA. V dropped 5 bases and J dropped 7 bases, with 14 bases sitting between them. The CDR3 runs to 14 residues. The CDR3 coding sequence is TGTGCCAGCAGCGGGGCGGTTTGGGGCGGGGAGCTGTTTTTT. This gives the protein CASSGAVWGGELFF.

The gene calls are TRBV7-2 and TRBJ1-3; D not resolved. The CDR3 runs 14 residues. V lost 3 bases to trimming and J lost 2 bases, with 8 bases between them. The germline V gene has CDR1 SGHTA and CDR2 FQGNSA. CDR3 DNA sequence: TGTGCCAGCAGCTTTGCGGCAGCTGGAAACACCATATATTTT. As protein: CASSFAAAGNTIYF.

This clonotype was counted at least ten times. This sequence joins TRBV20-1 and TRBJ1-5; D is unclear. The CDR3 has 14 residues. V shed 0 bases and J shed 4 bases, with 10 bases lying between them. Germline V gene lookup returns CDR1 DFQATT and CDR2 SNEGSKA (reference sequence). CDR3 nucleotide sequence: TGCAGTGCTAGAGATACTGGAAGTAATCAGCCCCAGCATTTT. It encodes CSARDTGSNQPQHF.

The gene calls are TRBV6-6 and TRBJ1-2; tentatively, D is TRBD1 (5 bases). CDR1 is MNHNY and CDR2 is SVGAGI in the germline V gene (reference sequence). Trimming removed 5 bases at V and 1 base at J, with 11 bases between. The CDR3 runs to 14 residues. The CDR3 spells CASSPDGGNYGYTF. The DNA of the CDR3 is TGTGCCAGCAGTCCTGACGGGGGTAACTATGGCTACACCTTC.

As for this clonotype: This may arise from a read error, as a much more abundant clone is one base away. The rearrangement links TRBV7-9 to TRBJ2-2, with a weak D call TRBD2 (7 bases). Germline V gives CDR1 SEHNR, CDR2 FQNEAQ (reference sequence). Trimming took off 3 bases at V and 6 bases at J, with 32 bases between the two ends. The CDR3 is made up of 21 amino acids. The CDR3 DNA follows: TGTGCCAGCAGCTTCCGCGCCATTGGGACATCCTCCTCGCGGGGGTCCGGGGAGCTGTTTTTT. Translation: CASSFRAIGTSSSRGSGELFF.

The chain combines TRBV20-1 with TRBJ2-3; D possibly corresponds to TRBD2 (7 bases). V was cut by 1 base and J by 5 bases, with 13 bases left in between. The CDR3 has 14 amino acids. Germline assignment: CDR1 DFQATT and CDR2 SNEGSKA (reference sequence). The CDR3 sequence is CSARGAGAIDTQYF. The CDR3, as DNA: TGCAGTGCTAGAGGGGCGGGGGCGATAGATACGCAGTATTTT.

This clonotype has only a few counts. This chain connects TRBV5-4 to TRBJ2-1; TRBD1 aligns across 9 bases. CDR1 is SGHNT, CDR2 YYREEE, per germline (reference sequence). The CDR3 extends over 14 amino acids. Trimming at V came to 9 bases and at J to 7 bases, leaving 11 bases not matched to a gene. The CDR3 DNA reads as TGTGCCACCTGGGGGAGGGACAGGGCGAATGAGCAGTTCTTC. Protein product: CATWGRDRANEQFF.